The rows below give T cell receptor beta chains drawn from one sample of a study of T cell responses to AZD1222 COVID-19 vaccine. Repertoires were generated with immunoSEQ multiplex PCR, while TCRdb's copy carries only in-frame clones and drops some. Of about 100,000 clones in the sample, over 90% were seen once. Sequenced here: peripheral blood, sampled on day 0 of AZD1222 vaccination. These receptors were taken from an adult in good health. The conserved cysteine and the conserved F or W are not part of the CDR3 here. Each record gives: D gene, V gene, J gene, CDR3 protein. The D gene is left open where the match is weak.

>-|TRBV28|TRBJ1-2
ASSPASTGYGYT
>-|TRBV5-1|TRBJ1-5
ASSLDGNQPQH
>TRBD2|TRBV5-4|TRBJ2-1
ASSSNPGLAENEQF
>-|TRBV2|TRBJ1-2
ASNGGGGYT
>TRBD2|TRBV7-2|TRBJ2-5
ASSSAQAGVGTQY
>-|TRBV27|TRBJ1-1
ASSSRTGNTEAF
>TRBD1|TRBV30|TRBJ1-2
AWSVLTGQGRDNGYT
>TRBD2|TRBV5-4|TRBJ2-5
ASSRSSGREETQY
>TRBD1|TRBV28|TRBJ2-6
ASSSGTASGANVLT
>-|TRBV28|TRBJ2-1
ASRQPQGGGNEQF
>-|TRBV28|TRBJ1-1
ASGVTGRGTEAF
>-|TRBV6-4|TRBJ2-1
ASSAEDRNEQF
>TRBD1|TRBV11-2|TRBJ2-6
ASSKRTGLTANVLT
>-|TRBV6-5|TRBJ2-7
ASSSYTEQY
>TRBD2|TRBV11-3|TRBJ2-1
ASSFRGASGRGEQF
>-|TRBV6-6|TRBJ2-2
ASSPVTGELF
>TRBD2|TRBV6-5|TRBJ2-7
ASSYQASGTSEQY
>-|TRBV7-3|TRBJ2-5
ASSSQGLAQETQY
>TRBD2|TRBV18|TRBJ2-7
ASSPTSGTHEQY
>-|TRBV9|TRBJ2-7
ASSATPGAYEQY
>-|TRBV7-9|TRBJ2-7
ASSPTLGGTSYEQY
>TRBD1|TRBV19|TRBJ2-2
AASSPGQRPGELF
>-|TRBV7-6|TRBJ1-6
ASSLDEHYSYNSPLH
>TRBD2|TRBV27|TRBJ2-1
ASSNRAGGYNEQF